This T cell receptor (beta chain) was sequenced for a study of monozygotic twins with inflammatory bowel disease. General study points: Especially where disease activity was present, IBD patients had fewer clonotypes in common with others than healthy twins did. Part of the variability in patient repertoires may have come from differing immunosuppressive treatments.

The authors used about 3,500 ng of total RNA per TCR library. A 6-nucleotide sample barcode was carried by the UMIs, which template switching added. TCRdb reprocessed the 5' RACE reads; each CDR3 protein has one entry and no DNA is given. The sample holds 170,000 or so distinct CDR3 sequences. With respect to this clonotype: Its antigen is not identified.

The CDR3 consists of 11 residues. The germline gives CDR1 DFQATT, CDR2 SNEGSKA (reference sequence). The rearrangement uses TRBV20-1 and TRBJ2-3; the D call from TCRdb, TRBD2, cannot be confirmed without DNA. The sequenced sample was blood. This clonotype originated in a human donor with ulcerative colitis or Crohn's disease, or a healthy co-twin of an affected twin (not recorded which). The CDR3 here is CSEPEGDTQYF.